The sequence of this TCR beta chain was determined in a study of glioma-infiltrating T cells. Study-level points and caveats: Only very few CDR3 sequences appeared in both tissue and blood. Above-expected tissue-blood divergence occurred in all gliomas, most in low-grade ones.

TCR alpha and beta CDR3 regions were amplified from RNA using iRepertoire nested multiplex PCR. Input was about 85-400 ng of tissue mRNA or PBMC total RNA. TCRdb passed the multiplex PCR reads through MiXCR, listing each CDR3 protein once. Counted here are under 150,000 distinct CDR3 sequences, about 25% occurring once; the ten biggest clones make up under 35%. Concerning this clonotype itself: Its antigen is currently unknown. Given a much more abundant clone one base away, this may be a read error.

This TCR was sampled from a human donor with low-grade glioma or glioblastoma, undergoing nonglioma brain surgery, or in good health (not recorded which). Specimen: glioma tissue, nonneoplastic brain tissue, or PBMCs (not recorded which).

The CDR3 reads CASSPGSRSYNEQFF. CDR3 DNA: TGTGCCAGCTCTCCCGGTTCTCGCTCCTACAATGAGCAGTTCTTC. This chain uses TRBV27 with TRBJ2-1; D ambiguous. The germline V gene encodes CDR1 MNHEY and CDR2 SMNVEV (reference sequence). The CDR3 contains 15 residues. Trimming shortened V by 8 bases and J by 0 bases, and 14 bases separated the two germline ends.